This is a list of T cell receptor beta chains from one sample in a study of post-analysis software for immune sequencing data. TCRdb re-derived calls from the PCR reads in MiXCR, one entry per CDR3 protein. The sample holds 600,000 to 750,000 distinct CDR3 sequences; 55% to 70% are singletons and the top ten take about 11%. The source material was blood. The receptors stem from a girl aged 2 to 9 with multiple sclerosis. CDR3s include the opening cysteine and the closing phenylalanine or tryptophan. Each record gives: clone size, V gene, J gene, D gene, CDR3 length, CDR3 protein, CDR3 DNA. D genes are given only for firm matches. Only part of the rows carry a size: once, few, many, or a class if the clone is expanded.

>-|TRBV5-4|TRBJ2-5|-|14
CASSLEAAEETQYF
TGTGCCAGCAGCTTGGAGGCGGCTGAAGAGACCCAGTACTTC
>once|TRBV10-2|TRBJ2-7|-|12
CASSMGDDEQYF
TGCGCCAGCTCAATGGGAGACGACGAGCAGTACTTC
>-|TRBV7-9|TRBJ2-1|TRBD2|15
CASSLGVSGDNEQFF
TGTGCCAGCAGCTTAGGGGTTAGCGGGGACAATGAGCAGTTCTTC
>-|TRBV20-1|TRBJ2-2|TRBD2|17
CSARVRGLAGNTGELFF
TGCAGTGCTAGAGTCCGGGGGCTAGCGGGGAACACCGGGGAGCTGTTTTTT
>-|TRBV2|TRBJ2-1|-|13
CASSVSGRNEQFF
TGTGCCAGCAGTGTTTCAGGGAGGAATGAGCAGTTCTTC
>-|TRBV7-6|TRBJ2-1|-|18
CASSLEVQDVSSYNEQFF
TGTGCCAGCAGCTTAGAGGTGCAGGACGTGAGCTCCTACAATGAGCAGTTCTTC
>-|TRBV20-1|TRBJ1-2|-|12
CSAREGTYGYTF
TGCAGTGCTAGGGAGGGAACCTATGGCTACACCTTC
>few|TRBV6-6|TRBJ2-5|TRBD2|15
CASTQLAGRGETQYF
TGTGCCAGCACCCAACTAGCGGGGAGAGGAGAGACCCAGTACTTC
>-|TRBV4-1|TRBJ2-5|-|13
CASSQETVETQYF
TGCGCCAGCAGCCAAGAAACAGTAGAGACCCAGTACTTC
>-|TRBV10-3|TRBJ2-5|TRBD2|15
CAVRRTSGDQETQYF
TGTGCCGTCAGAAGGACTAGCGGGGATCAAGAGACCCAGTACTTC
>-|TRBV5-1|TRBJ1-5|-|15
CASSTGAGSNQPQHF
TGCGCCAGCAGCACTGGTGCGGGGAGCAATCAGCCCCAGCATTTT
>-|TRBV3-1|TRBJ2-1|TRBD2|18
CASSQARTSGRLYNEQFF
TGTGCCAGCAGCCAAGCGAGAACTAGCGGGAGATTGTACAATGAGCAGTTCTTC
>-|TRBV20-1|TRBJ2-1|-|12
CSATTRGDEQFF
TGCAGTGCTACGACTAGGGGTGATGAGCAGTTCTTC
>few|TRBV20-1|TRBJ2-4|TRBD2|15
CGASEFGTSGNIQYF
TGCGGTGCTAGCGAGTTCGGGACTAGCGGGAACATTCAGTACTTC
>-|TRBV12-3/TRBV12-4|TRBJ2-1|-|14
CASSLMLEGNEQFF
TGTGCCAGCAGTTTAATGTTAGAGGGGAATGAGCAGTTCTTC
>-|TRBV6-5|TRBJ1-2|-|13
CASSPNVGSGYTF
TGTGCCAGCAGCCCAAACGTGGGGAGTGGCTACACCTTC
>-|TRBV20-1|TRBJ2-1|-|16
CSALDSWEQAYNEQFF
TGCAGTGCTCTAGACTCCTGGGAGCAAGCCTACAATGAGCAGTTCTTC
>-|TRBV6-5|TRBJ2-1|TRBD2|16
CASSFRLAGGQPEQFF
TGTGCCAGCAGTTTCCGACTAGCGGGGGGGCAGCCTGAGCAGTTCTTC
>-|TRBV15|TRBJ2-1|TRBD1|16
CATSARSGGSYNEQFF
TGTGCCACCAGCGCCCGTTCAGGGGGCTCCTACAATGAGCAGTTCTTC
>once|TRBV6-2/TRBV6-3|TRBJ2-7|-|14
CASSDPGGAYEQYF
TGTGCCAGCAGCGACCCCGGCGGGGCTTACGAGCAGTACTTC